This T cell receptor beta chain was sequenced in a study of OX40 agonist ivuxolimab in advanced cancers. V shed 3 bases, J shed 0 bases, and the junction held 5 bases outside the gene matches. Germline lookup yields CDR1 MNHEY and CDR2 SMNVEV (reference sequence). The CDR3 is 16 amino acids. Produced via immunoSEQ multiplex PCR; TCRdb's table is partial and in-frame only. The sample lists roughly 76,000 clones; 90% to 95% were seen once. The sequence came from an adult with an advanced solid tumor such as melanoma, head and neck, liver or kidney cancer. This chain joins TRBV27 and TRBJ2-3; 8 bases align to TRBD1. The starting material was CD4+ or CD8+ T cells sorted from blood, obtained in a trial of the OX40 agonist ivuxolimab. The CDR3 loop is CASSLWGQVSTDTQYF. The CDR3 DNA reads as TGTGCCAGCAGTTTGTGGGGACAGGTTAGCACAGATACGCAGTATTTT.